A selection of T cell receptor beta chains follows, all from one sample in a study of CD8 T cells in ankylosing spondylitis. MiXCR, applied by TCRdb to the 5' RACE reads, yields one record per CDR3 protein. The table shows about 800,000 distinct CDR3 sequences, with about 12% occurring only once. The sample comprised blood, either unsorted or a sorted T cell fraction (not recorded which). These receptors were collected from a male donor with ankylosing spondylitis. Both conserved end residues are part of each CDR3. A D gene is named only where the DNA matches it firmly. Only some rows state a clone size, as once, few, many or a class for expanded clones.

clone size: few; V gene: TRBV7-3; J gene: TRBJ2-3; D gene: TRBD2; CDR3 DNA: TGTGCCAGCAGCGCCCATCTAGCGGCTAGCACAGATACGCAGTATTTT; CDR3 protein: CASSAHLAASTDTQYF
clone size: many; V gene: TRBV20-1; J gene: TRBJ2-5; D gene: TRBD2; CDR3 DNA: TGCAGTGCTAGAGATCGGGGGGACGAGACCCAGTACTTC; CDR3 protein: CSARDRGDETQYF
clone size: few; V gene: TRBV15; J gene: TRBJ1-1; D gene: TRBD1; CDR3 DNA: TGTGCCACCAGCTGGACAGGGGACACTGAAGCTTTCTTT; CDR3 protein: CATSWTGDTEAFF
clone size: .; V gene: TRBV20-1; J gene: TRBJ2-1; D gene: TRBD2; CDR3 DNA: TGCAGTGCTAGCCAGCGGGGAGTCTATTCCTACAATGAGCAGTTCTTC; CDR3 protein: CSASQRGVYSYNEQFF
clone size: many; V gene: TRBV29-1; J gene: TRBJ1-2; D gene: .; CDR3 DNA: TGCAGCGTTACGGACAGTGTCTCTAACTATGGCTACACCTTC; CDR3 protein: CSVTDSVSNYGYTF
clone size: .; V gene: TRBV20-1; J gene: TRBJ2-5; D gene: TRBD2; CDR3 DNA: TGCAGTGCTTTCGAAGCGGGAGCCTTCGGGGAGACCCAGTACTTC; CDR3 protein: CSAFEAGAFGETQYF
clone size: .; V gene: TRBV9; J gene: TRBJ1-1; D gene: .; CDR3 DNA: TGTGCCAGCAGCGTAGCTAGGGGGGCAGAAGCTTTCTTT; CDR3 protein: CASSVARGAEAFF
clone size: .; V gene: TRBV20-1; J gene: TRBJ2-3; D gene: .; CDR3 DNA: TGCAGTGCTAGCTTCCCTATCACAGATACGCAGTATTTT; CDR3 protein: CSASFPITDTQYF
clone size: .; V gene: TRBV4-2; J gene: TRBJ2-1; D gene: .; CDR3 DNA: TGTGCCAGCGAGCAGGGCAACAATGAGCAGTTCTTC; CDR3 protein: CASEQGNNEQFF
clone size: many; V gene: TRBV4-3; J gene: TRBJ1-2; D gene: .; CDR3 DNA: TGCGCCAGCAGCCAAGATCTTGGACAGTACCTTGGCTACACCTTC; CDR3 protein: CASSQDLGQYLGYTF
clone size: many; V gene: TRBV29-1; J gene: TRBJ1-4; D gene: .; CDR3 DNA: TGCAGCGTTGCCGGTAAAGTCAGGGGAAGAGCAACTAATGAAAAACTGTTTTTT; CDR3 protein: CSVAGKVRGRATNEKLFF
clone size: many; V gene: TRBV6-6; J gene: TRBJ2-7; D gene: .; CDR3 DNA: TGTGCCAGCAACGGACCCCGAGAGCAGTACTTC; CDR3 protein: CASNGPREQYF
clone size: few; V gene: TRBV6-1; J gene: TRBJ2-1; D gene: TRBD1; CDR3 DNA: TGTGCCAGCAGCGAAACCGGGACAGGAGACAATGAGCAGTTCTTC; CDR3 protein: CASSETGTGDNEQFF
clone size: .; V gene: TRBV28; J gene: TRBJ2-1; D gene: TRBD2; CDR3 DNA: TGTGCCAGCAGTTCGGCTAGCGGCCTTGTCAATGAGCAGTTCTTC; CDR3 protein: CASSSASGLVNEQFF
clone size: few; V gene: TRBV5-1; J gene: TRBJ1-4; D gene: .; CDR3 DNA: TGCGCCAGCAGCCCGGGACACCATAATGAAAAACTGTTTTTT; CDR3 protein: CASSPGHHNEKLFF
clone size: many; V gene: TRBV29-1; J gene: TRBJ2-1; D gene: TRBD2; CDR3 DNA: TGCAGCGTCTGGACTAGCGGGAGAAGTGAGCAGTTCTTC; CDR3 protein: CSVWTSGRSEQFF
clone size: many; V gene: TRBV12-3/TRBV12-4; J gene: TRBJ1-1; D gene: .; CDR3 DNA: TGTGCCAGCAGTCCGTCGACGGGGCGAGGGCGGACTGAAGCTTTCTTT; CDR3 protein: CASSPSTGRGRTEAFF
clone size: few; V gene: TRBV20-1; J gene: TRBJ1-2; D gene: .; CDR3 DNA: TGCAGTGCTAGAGCGAGGGGCGGCTACACCTTC; CDR3 protein: CSARARGGYTF
clone size: .; V gene: TRBV2; J gene: TRBJ2-7; D gene: .; CDR3 DNA: TGTGCCAGCAGGGGTTGGGGCGGGTTCGAGCAGTACTTC; CDR3 protein: CASRGWGGFEQYF
clone size: .; V gene: TRBV20-1; J gene: TRBJ2-3; D gene: .; CDR3 DNA: TGCAGTGCTGACCAAATCTGGGATACGCAGTATTTT; CDR3 protein: CSADQIWDTQYF
clone size: few; V gene: TRBV10-3; J gene: TRBJ2-1; D gene: .; CDR3 DNA: TGTGCCGCAGGCGTCCCGAATGAGCAGTTCTTC; CDR3 protein: CAAGVPNEQFF
clone size: .; V gene: TRBV14; J gene: TRBJ2-3; D gene: TRBD1; CDR3 DNA: TGTGCCAGCAGCCAAGATTTGAACAGGGGGCTAGATACGCAGTATTTT; CDR3 protein: CASSQDLNRGLDTQYF